This T cell receptor (beta chain) was captured in a study of cytomegalovirus exposure and HLA in healthy donors. PCR amplification relied on 60 Vbeta primers (plus 13 Jbeta primers). Using immunoSEQ multiplex PCR, the repertoire was profiled, and TCRdb retains in-frame clones only, with some absent. The sample has 80,000 to 100,000 clones; about 80% are singletons. This clone was found a few times. The source is a male donor in good health and CMV-seropositive. Sequenced sample: PBMCs.

In DNA, the CDR3 is TGCGCCAGCAGCCCCTTATTGGGGGGAACTAATGAAAAACTGTTTTTT. Translated: CASSPLLGGTNEKLFF. This chain uses TRBV5-1 with TRBJ1-4, with a weak D call TRBD1 (5 bases). V gave up 4 bases and J gave up 1 base, with 14 bases separating them. From germline, CDR1 is SGHRS and CDR2 YFSETQ. This CDR3 is 16 amino acids long.